Below, one T cell receptor beta chain is given with its context. This sample stems from a study of Ad26.COV2.S vaccination and SARS-CoV-2 variants. Treatment specified: over 15 received Ad26.COV2.S at low or high dose, single or two shots; 5 received placebo; per-sample allocation not given. Each sample was drawn 63 days after the first injection (of vaccine or placebo). Produced via immunoSEQ multiplex PCR; TCRdb's table is partial and in-frame only. The sample has about 480,000 clones; roughly 89% are singletons. The CDR3 is 12 residues long. The V and J ends lost 8 bases and 5 bases respectively, with 13 bases between them.

This sequence joins TRBV12-3 or TRBV12-4 and TRBJ2-7, with unresolved D. The sample here was peripheral blood, taken in a trial of Ad26.COV2.S vaccine versus placebo. The TCR originated in a person aged 18-65 years who received the Ad26.COV2.S COVID-19 vaccine or a placebo. The CDR3 sequence: CASAYLSDEQYF. CDR3 in DNA: TGTGCCAGCGCTTACCTCTCGGACGAGCAGTACTTC.